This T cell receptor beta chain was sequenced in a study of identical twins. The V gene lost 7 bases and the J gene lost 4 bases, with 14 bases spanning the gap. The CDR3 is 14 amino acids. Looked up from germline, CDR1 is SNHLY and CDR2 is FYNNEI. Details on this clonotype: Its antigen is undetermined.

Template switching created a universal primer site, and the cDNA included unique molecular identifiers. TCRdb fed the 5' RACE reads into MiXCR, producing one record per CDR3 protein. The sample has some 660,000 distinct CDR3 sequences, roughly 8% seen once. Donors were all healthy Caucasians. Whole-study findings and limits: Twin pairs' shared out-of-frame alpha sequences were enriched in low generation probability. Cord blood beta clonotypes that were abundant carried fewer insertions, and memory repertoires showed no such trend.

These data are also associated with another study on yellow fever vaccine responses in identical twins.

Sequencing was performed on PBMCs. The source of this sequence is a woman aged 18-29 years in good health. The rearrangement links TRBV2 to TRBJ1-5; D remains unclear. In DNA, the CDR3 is TGTGCCAGCAAACCAGAGTTTAATAATCAGCCCCAGCATTTT. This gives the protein CASKPEFNNQPQHF.